This is a list of T cell receptor beta chains from one sample in a study of blood T cell repertoires in COVID-19. The protocol was immunoSEQ multiplex PCR, while the TCRdb copy is restricted to in-frame clones and leaves out a portion. In the table there are tens of thousands of clones, approximately 79% of which are singletons. The source material was peripheral blood. The origin of the receptors is a man aged 70-80 years with acute or convalescent COVID-19. Both conserved end residues are part of each CDR3. The D gene is left open where the match is weak.

j_call v_call d_call cdr3_aa
TRBJ2-2 TRBV9 - CASSVGGQGITGELFF
TRBJ1-3 TRBV20-1 - CSASQNSGNTIYF
TRBJ2-1 TRBV6-6 TRBD2 CASTGAGGYNEQFF
TRBJ1-2 TRBV6-5 TRBD1 CASSYGQGNIYGYTF
TRBJ2-2 TRBV19 - CASSMRGNTGELFF
TRBJ1-1 TRBV28 - CASSRGFTEAFF
TRBJ2-5 TRBV28 - CASSFRRGQTQYF
TRBJ2-5 TRBV12-3/TRBV12-4 - CASKGRGNETQYF
TRBJ2-3 TRBV7-6 TRBD1 CASSTTRGRTDTQYF
TRBJ2-1 TRBV2 TRBD1 CASTPGQGLFF
TRBJ2-5 TRBV7-9 TRBD1 CASSFGQAIQETQYF
TRBJ1-6 TRBV4-1 - CASSPRERGYNSPLHF
TRBJ1-2 TRBV2 TRBD1 CASSEKGQGYGYTF